A selection of T cell receptor beta chains follows, all from one sample in a study of blood T cell repertoires in COVID-19. Assay: immunoSEQ multiplex PCR; the TCRdb copy retains only in-frame clones and omits some. The data contain tens of thousands of clones, around 84% of them singletons. Sequences were obtained from peripheral blood. The receptor set was obtained from a human donor in a cohort sampled during active COVID-19. Each CDR3 is given with its conserved first and last residue. Each record gives: D gene, clone size, J gene, V gene, CDR3 protein, CDR3 DNA. The D gene is left open where the match is weak. The size entry is marked missing in some rows and otherwise reads once, few, many or a size class.

>-|-|TRBJ2-1|TRBV2
CASVEDPSSHEQFF
TGTGCCAGCGTGGAGGACCCGAGCAGCCATGAGCAGTTCTTC
>-|few|TRBJ1-5|TRBV9
CASSEQGSNQPQHF
TGTGCCAGCAGCGAGCAGGGAAGCAATCAGCCCCAGCATTTT
>-|-|TRBJ2-4|TRBV15
CATSRDRGTDPAKNIQYF
TGTGCCACCAGCAGAGATCGGGGGACAGACCCAGCCAAAAACATTCAGTACTTC
>-|-|TRBJ2-2|TRBV18
CASSSLTGELFF
TGTGCCAGCTCATCCCTCACCGGGGAGCTGTTTTTT
>TRBD2|-|TRBJ2-7|TRBV2
CASTTSWTSREQYF
TGTGCCAGCACCACCTCCTGGACTAGCCGGGAGCAGTACTTC
>TRBD1|-|TRBJ2-3|TRBV5-1
CASRTNDRGADTQYF
TGCGCCAGCAGAACAAACGACAGGGGCGCAGATACGCAGTATTTT
>-|-|TRBJ1-1|TRBV10-3
CAIWSGNTEAFF
TGTGCCATCTGGTCCGGGAACACTGAAGCTTTCTTT
>-|-|TRBJ1-6|TRBV9
CASSVDGANSPLHF
TGTGCCAGCAGCGTAGACGGAGCCAATTCACCCCTCCACTTT
>-|-|TRBJ2-3|TRBV7-3
CASSLRTAMSTDTQYF
TGTGCCAGCAGCTTGAGGACAGCCATGAGCACAGATACGCAGTATTTT
>TRBD2|-|TRBJ2-5|TRBV5-6
CASSLRVAGGGETQYF
TGTGCCAGCAGCTTGAGGGTAGCGGGAGGTGGGGAGACCCAGTACTTC
>-|-|TRBJ2-5|TRBV5-5
CASSFRSGIQETQYF
TGTGCCAGCAGCTTCAGGTCCGGGATCCAAGAGACCCAGTACTTC
>-|-|TRBJ1-3|TRBV19
CASSTSSTIYF
TGTGCCAGTAGCACCTCTAGCACCATATATTTT
>TRBD2|-|TRBJ2-2|TRBV9
CASRLAGVNTGELFF
TGTGCCAGCAGGTTAGCGGGAGTAAACACCGGGGAGCTGTTTTTT
>-|-|TRBJ2-3|TRBV7-9
CASSPTGQRTDTQYF
TGTGCCAGCAGTCCCACTGGACAGCGCACAGATACGCAGTATTTT
>-|-|TRBJ2-3|TRBV27
CATGTSTDTQYF
TGTGCGACAGGGACTAGCACAGATACGCAGTATTTT
>TRBD1|once|TRBJ2-5|TRBV4-1
CASSQGNRGQGQETQYF
TGCGCCAGCAGCCAAGGGAATCGGGGACAGGGACAAGAGACCCAGTACTTC
>TRBD2|-|TRBJ2-3|TRBV4-1
CASSQGSLLAGGTDTQYF
TGCGCCAGCAGCCAAGGGTCTTTACTAGCGGGCGGCACAGATACGCAGTATTTT
>-|-|TRBJ1-2|TRBV5-4
CASSLATGILYGYTF
TGTGCCAGCAGCTTGGCCACAGGGATTCTCTATGGCTACACCTTC
>-|-|TRBJ1-2|TRBV6-1
CASSEAGGQKIYGYTF
TGTGCCAGCAGTGAAGCTGGAGGACAGAAGATCTATGGCTACACCTTC
>TRBD2|-|TRBJ2-2|TRBV6-5
CASSSSSGWNGELFF
TGTGCCAGCAGTTCCTCTAGCGGGTGGAACGGGGAGCTGTTTTTT
>-|-|TRBJ1-5|TRBV7-6
CASSLRGEGQPQHF
TGTGCCAGCAGCCTCCGGGGGGAGGGACAGCCCCAGCATTTT
>TRBD1|-|TRBJ1-2|TRBV6-5
CASRGQLFNYGYTF
TGTGCCAGCAGGGGACAGCTCTTTAACTATGGCTACACCTTC
>-|once|TRBJ1-2|TRBV5-1
CASSRRGGSEGYTF
TGCGCCAGCAGCCGCAGGGGAGGGTCTGAGGGCTACACCTTC
>TRBD1|-|TRBJ2-3|TRBV2
CASRRDRGTDTQYF
TGTGCCAGCCGTAGGGACAGGGGCACAGATACGCAGTATTTT
>-|-|TRBJ2-4|TRBV25-1
CASSTTGKYRNIQYF
TGTGCCAGCAGCACGACGGGGAAGTATAGAAACATTCAGTACTTC
>-|-|TRBJ1-6|TRBV7-9
CASRDSNNSPLHF
TGTGCCAGCAGAGACAGTAATAATTCACCCCTCCACTTT
>-|-|TRBJ2-3|TRBV10-2
CARETAGTLSADTQYF
TGCGCCAGGGAGACAGCCGGGACTCTCAGCGCAGATACGCAGTATTTT
>-|-|TRBJ1-1|TRBV12-5
CASAGDTEAFF
TGTGCTAGTGCGGGGGACACTGAAGCTTTCTTT
>TRBD2|-|TRBJ2-1|TRBV2
CASKTSGRIYNEQFF
TGTGCCAGCAAGACTAGCGGGAGGATATACAATGAGCAGTTCTTC
>-|-|TRBJ2-5|TRBV5-1
CASSLPRGETQYF
TGCGCCAGCAGCTTGCCCAGGGGAGAGACCCAGTACTTC
>-|once|TRBJ2-5|TRBV11-1
CASSPPLGGGETQYF
TGTGCCAGCAGCCCGCCCCTTGGGGGAGGAGAGACCCAGTACTTC
>-|-|TRBJ1-4|TRBV6-5
CASCVFWGANEKLFF
TGTGCCAGCTGCGTTTTCTGGGGGGCTAATGAAAAACTGTTTTTT
>-|-|TRBJ1-1|TRBV27
CASRTVSTEAFF
TGTGCCAGCAGGACAGTGAGCACTGAAGCTTTCTTT
>-|-|TRBJ1-1|TRBV6-6
CASSYSGSSDTEAFF
TGTGCCAGCAGTTACTCCGGGAGTAGCGACACTGAAGCTTTCTTT
>TRBD2|-|TRBJ2-1|TRBV5-1
CASSLDGGSRDEQFF
TGCGCCAGCAGCTTGGACGGCGGGAGTAGGGATGAGCAGTTCTTC